This T cell receptor beta chain was observed in a study of T cell changes during pregnancy in multiple sclerosis. The CDR3 runs to 14 residues. The V and J ends lost 0 bases and 2 bases respectively, with 8 bases between them. Germline loops: CDR1 SGDLS, CDR2 YYNGEE. The method was immunoSEQ multiplex PCR; TCRdb's version includes in-frame clones alone and lacks a portion of them. The table shows 60,000 or so clones, with 80% to 90% occurring only once. The sequence was obtained from a female donor in good health, enrolled as a control in a pregnancy study. The V and J genes are TRBV9 and TRBJ1-1, with a weak D call TRBD1 (6 bases). The starting material was peripheral blood, obtained in the first trimester of pregnancy. CDR3 bases: TGTGCCAGCAGCGTAGAACAGGGTAACACTGAAGCTTTCTTT. Translation: CASSVEQGNTEAFF.